One sample yielded the 4 T cell receptor beta chains listed below, sequenced in a study of CD4 T cells in relation to SARS-CoV-2 and coronaviruses (dated by TCRdb to about 2021). Receptors were amplified or captured by the immunoSEQ multiplex PCR assay. TCRdb stores this immuneACCESS table with in-frame sequences only. Part of the clones is absent; in the studies checked, under half of the shortfall reflects unresolved V genes, and no reason is known for the rest. Recorded for this sample are around 20,000 clones; about 72% of them occurred a single time. Roughly a fifth of the sample is in the top ten clones. The antigens for these receptors are not known. CD4+ T cells from unexposed donors were collected before the COVID-19 pandemic (2011-2018). Following 10 days of culture, the EasySep CD4+ T cell isolation kit was used to isolate CD4+ T cells. The sequencing sample was made of CD4+ T cells from PBMCs, cultured in vitro. These receptors all stem from a human donor in good health.

This chain connects TRBV5-1 to TRBJ1-4; D is perhaps TRBD1 (5 bases). This CDR3 has 16 amino acids. The germline V gene encodes CDR1 SGHRS and CDR2 YFSETQ. Trimming took off 4 bases at V and 3 bases at J, with 16 bases between the two ends. The CDR3 protein is CASSRPGGTSNEKLFF. DNA of the CDR3: TGCGCCAGCAGCCGTCCGGGTGGGACGTCTAATGAAAAACTGTTTTTT.

The V call is TRBV7-8, the J call TRBJ1-4; D is ambiguous. Germline V lookup: CDR1 SGHVS, CDR2 FQNEAQ. This CDR3 region has 16 residues. The germline V and J ends were trimmed by 1 base and 4 bases, with 13 bases remaining between them. CDR3 protein: CASSLELNSDNEKLFF. The CDR3 nucleotides read TGTGCCAGCAGCTTAGAACTTAACAGCGATAATGAAAAACTGTTTTTT.

The chain joins TRBV28 to TRBJ2-7; D might be TRBD2 (6 bases). There are 12 residues in the CDR3. Germline lookup yields CDR1 MDHEN and CDR2 SYDVKM. Trimming pared 5 bases from V and 3 bases from J, leaving 8 bases between. CDR3 nucleotide sequence: TGTGCCAGCAGTCGGGGGATCTACGAGCAGTACTTC. Its translation is CASSRGIYEQYF.

The chain is built from TRBV11-1 and TRBJ2-7; D may match TRBD1 or TRBD2 (5 bases each). Trimming removed 5 bases from V and 5 bases from J, with 22 bases in between. The CDR3 totals 16 residues. Looked up from germline, CDR1 is SGHAT and CDR2 is FQDESV (reference sequence). CDR3 loop: CASSPTGDQARHEQYF. DNA for the CDR3: TGTGCCAGCAGCCCAACCGGGGACCAAGCGAGGCACGAGCAGTACTTC.